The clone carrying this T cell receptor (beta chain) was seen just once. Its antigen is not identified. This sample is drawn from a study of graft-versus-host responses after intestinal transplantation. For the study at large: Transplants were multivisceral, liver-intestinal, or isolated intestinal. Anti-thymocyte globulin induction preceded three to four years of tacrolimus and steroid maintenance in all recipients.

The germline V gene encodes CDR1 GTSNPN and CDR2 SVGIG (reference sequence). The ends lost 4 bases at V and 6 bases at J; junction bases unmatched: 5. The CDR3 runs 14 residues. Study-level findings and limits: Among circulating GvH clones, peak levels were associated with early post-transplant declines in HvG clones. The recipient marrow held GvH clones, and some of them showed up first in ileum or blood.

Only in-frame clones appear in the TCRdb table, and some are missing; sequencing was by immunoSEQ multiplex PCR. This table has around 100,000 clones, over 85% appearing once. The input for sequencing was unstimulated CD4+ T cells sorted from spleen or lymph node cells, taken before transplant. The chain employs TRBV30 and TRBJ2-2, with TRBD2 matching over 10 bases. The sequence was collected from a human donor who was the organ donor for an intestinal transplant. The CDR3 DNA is TGTGCCTGGATTGGGCTAGCGGGAGCCGGGGAGCTGTTTTTT. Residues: CAWIGLAGAGELFF.